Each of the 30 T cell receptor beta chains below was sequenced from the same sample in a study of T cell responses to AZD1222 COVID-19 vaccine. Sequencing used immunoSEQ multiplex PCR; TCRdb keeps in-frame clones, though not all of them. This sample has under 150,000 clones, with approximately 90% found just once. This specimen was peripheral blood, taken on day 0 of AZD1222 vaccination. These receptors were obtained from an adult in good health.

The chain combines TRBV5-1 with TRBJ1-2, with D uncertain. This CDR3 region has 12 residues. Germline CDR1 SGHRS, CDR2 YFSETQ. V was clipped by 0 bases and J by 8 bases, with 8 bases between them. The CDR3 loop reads CASSLVTGGYTF. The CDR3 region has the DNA TGCGCCAGCAGCTTGGTAACCGGAGGCTACACCTTC.

CDR3 coding DNA: TGTGCCAGCAGCTTAAATCGGGACAGGGGCCCTTACGAGCAGTACTTC. Translating it yields CASSLNRDRGPYEQYF. V gene TRBV7-3 combines with J gene TRBJ2-7, with 10 positions matching TRBD1. Trimming took 1 base from V and 4 from J; bases not matched to a gene: 7. The CDR3 length is 16 residues. Germline V gives CDR1 SGHTA, CDR2 FQGTGA.

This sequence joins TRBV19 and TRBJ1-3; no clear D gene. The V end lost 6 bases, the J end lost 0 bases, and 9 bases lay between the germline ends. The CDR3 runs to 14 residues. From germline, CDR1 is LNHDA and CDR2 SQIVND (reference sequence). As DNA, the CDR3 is TGTGCCAGTAGAATGGGTCACTCTGGAAACACCATATATTTT. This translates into CASRMGHSGNTIYF.

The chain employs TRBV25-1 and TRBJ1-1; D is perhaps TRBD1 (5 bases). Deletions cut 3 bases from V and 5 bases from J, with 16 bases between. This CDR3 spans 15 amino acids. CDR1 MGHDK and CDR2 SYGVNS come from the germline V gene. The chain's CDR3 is CASSEPPGTGTEAFF. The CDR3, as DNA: TGTGCCAGCAGTGAGCCACCCGGGACGGGGACTGAAGCTTTCTTT.

CDR3 sequence reads: CASSLQDRGYTF. CDR3 sequence (DNA): TGTGCCAGCAGTTTGCAGGATCGGGGCTACACCTTC. J is TRBJ1-2 and V is TRBV12-3 or TRBV12-4; D uncertain. The CDR3 is 12 residues long. With 3 bases removed from V and 8 bases from J, the gap between germline ends came to 10 bases.

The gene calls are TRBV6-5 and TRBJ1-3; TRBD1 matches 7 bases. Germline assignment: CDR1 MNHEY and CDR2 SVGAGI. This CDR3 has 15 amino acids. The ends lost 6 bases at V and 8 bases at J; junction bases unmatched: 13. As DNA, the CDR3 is TGTGCCAGCAGCTTTCGGACAGGAGGAGAAGACACCATATATTTT. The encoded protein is CASSFRTGGEDTIYF.

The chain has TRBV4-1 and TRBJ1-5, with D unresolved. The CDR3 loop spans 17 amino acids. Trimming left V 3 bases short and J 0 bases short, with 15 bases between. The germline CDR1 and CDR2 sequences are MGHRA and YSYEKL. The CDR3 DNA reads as TGCGCCAGCAGCCATACTTACGCGCGGTATAGCAATCAGCCCCAGCATTTT. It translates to CASSHTYARYSNQPQHF.

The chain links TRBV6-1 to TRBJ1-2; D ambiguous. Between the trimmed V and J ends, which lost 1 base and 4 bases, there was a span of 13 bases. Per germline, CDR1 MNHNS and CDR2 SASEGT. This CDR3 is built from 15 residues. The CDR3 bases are TGTGCCAGCAGTGAAGAGGCAGGATTCCCCTATGGCTACACCTTC. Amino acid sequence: CASSEEAGFPYGYTF.

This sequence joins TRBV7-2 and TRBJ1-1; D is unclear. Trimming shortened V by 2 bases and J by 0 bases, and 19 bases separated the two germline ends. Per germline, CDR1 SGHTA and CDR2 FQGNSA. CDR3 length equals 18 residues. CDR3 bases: TGTGCCAGCAGCTTACTCTTTCCGAGCTGGTCCATGAACACTGAAGCTTTCTTT. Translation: CASSLLFPSWSMNTEAFF.

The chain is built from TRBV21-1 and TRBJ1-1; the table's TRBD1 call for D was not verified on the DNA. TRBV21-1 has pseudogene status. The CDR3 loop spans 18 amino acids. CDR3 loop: CASYNGGQVDESNTEAFF. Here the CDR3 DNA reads TGTGCCAGCTATAATGGGGGACAGGTCGACGAATCGAACACTGAAGCTTTCTTT.

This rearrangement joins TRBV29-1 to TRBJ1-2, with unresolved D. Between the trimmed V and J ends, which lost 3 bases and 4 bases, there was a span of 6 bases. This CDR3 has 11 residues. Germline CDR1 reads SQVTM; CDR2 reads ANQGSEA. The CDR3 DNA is TGCAGCGTTGATGCCTTCTATGGCTACACCTTC. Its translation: CSVDAFYGYTF.

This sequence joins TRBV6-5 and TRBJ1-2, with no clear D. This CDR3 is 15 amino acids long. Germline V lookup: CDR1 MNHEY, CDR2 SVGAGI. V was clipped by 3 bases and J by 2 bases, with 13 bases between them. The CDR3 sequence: CASSYAAKWNYGYTF. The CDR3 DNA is TGTGCCAGCAGTTATGCGGCAAAATGGAACTATGGCTACACCTTC.

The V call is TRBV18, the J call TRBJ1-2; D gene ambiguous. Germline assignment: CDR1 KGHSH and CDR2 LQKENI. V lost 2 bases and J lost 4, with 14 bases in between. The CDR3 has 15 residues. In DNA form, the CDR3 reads TGTGCCAGCTCACCAATAGCCTCCCGGCTCTATGGCTACACCTTC. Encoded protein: CASSPIASRLYGYTF.

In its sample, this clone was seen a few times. CDR3 residues: CAGGWGRPYMSNQPQHF. DNA for the CDR3: TGTGCCGGTGGATGGGGGCGACCGTATATGAGCAATCAGCCCCAGCATTTT. The rearrangement uses TRBV7-3 and TRBJ1-5; maybe TRBD1 (6 bases). Trimming shortened V by 11 bases and J by 1 base, and 24 bases separated the two germline ends. Per the germline V gene, CDR1 is SGHTA and CDR2 is FQGTGA. The CDR3 consists of 17 residues.

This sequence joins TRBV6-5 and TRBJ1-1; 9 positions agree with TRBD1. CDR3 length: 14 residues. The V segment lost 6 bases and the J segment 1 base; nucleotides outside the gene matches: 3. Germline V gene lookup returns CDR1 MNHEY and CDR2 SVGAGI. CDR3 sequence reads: CASSRGQGNTEAFF. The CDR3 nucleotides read TGTGCCAGCAGCCGGGGACAGGGGAACACTGAAGCTTTCTTT.

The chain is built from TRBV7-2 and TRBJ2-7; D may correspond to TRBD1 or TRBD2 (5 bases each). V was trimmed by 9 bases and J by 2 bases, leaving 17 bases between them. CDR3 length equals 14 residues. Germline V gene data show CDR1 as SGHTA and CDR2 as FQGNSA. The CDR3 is CASTWAPGPYEQYF. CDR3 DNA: TGTGCCAGTACTTGGGCCCCGGGGCCCTACGAGCAGTACTTC.

The CDR3 DNA sequence: TGTGCCAGCAGCTCCTCGTCCATGAACACTGAAGCTTTCTTT. Translating gives CASSSSSMNTEAFF. J is TRBJ1-1 and V is TRBV7-3; D not resolved. Germline V lookup: CDR1 SGHTA, CDR2 FQGTGA. Trimming left V 4 bases short and J 0 bases short, with 9 bases between. CDR3 length: 14 amino acids.

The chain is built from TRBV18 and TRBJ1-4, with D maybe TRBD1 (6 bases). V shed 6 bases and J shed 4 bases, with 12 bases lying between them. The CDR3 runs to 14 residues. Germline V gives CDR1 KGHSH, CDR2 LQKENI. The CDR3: CASSRGQFNEKLFF. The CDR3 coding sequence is TGTGCCAGCTCCCGCGGACAGTTTAATGAAAAACTGTTTTTT.

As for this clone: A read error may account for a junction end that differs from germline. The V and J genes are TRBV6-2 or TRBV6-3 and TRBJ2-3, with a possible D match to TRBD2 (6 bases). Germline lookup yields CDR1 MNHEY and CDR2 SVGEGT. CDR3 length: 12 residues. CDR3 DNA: TGTGCCAGCAGTTACTCGGACTACACGCGGCATTTT. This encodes CASSYSDYTRHF.

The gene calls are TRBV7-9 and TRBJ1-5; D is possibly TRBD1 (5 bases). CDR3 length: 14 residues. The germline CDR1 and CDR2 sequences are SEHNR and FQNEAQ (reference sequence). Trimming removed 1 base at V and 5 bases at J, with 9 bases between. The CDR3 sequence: CASSLGGRDQPQHF. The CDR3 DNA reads TGTGCCAGCAGCTTAGGGGGGAGGGATCAGCCCCAGCATTTT. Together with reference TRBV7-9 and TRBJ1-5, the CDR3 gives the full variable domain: DTGVSQNPRHKITKRGQNVTFRCDPISEHNRLYWYRQTLGQGPEFLTYFQNEAQLEKSRLLSDRFSAERPKGSFSTLEIQRTEQGDSAMYLCASSLGGRDQPQHFGDGTRLSIL.

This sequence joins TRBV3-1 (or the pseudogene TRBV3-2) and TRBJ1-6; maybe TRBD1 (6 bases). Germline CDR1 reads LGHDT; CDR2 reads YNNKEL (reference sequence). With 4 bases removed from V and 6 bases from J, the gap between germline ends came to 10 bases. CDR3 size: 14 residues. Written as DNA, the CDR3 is TGTGCCAGCAGCCTACAGGGACCTAATTCACCCCTCCACTTT. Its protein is CASSLQGPNSPLHF.

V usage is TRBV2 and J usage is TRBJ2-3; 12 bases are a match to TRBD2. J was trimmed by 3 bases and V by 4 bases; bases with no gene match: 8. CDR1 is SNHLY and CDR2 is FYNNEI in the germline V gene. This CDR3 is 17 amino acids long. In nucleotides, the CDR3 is TGTGCCAGCAGTGCTCCTAGCGGGGGGGCCCGGACAGATACGCAGTATTTT. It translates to CASSAPSGGARTDTQYF.

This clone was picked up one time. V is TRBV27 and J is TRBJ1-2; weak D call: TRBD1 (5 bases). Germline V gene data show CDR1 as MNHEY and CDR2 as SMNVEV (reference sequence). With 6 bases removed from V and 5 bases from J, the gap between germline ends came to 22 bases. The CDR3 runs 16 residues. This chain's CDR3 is CASSDSPGADSYGYTF. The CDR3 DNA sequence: TGTGCCAGCAGCGATTCACCCGGGGCGGACTCGTATGGCTACACCTTC.

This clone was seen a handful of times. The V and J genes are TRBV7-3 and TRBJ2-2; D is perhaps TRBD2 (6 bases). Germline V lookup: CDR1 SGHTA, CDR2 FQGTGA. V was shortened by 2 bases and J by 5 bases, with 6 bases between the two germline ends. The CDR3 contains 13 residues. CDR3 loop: CASSLRETGELFF. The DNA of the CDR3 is TGTGCCAGCAGCTTACGGGAGACCGGGGAGCTGTTTTTT.

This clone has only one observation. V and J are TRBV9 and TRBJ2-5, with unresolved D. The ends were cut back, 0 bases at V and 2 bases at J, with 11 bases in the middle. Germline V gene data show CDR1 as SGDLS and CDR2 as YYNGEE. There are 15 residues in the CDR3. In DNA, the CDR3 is TGTGCCAGCAGCGTAGGGCCGGTGGGGCAAGAGACCCAGTACTTC. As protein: CASSVGPVGQETQYF.

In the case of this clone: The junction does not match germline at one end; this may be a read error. The CDR3 region has the DNA TGTGCCAGCAGTTCCCAAGGACGTTTTCTTTTT. This gives the protein CASSSQGRFLF. The chain employs TRBV6-5 and TRBJ1-1; D is undetermined. This CDR3 contains 11 residues. Germline loops: CDR1 MNHEY, CDR2 SVGAGI.

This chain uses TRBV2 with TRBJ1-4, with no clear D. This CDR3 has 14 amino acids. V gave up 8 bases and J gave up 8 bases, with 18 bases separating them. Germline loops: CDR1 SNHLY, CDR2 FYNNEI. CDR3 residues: CASRAGRLGEKLFF. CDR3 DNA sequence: TGTGCCAGCCGGGCCGGGCGACTAGGGGAAAAACTGTTTTTT.

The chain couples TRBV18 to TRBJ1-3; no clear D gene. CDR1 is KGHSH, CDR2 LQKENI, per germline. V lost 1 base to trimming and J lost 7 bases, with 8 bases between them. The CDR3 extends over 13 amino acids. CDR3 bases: TGTGCCAGCTCACCACTCTCGTTCAACACCATATATTTT. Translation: CASSPLSFNTIYF.

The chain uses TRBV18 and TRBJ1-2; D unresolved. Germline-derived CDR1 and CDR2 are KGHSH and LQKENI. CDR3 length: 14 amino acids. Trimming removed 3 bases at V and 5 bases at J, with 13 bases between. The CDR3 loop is CASSPEVGSYGYTF. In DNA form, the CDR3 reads TGTGCCAGCTCACCTGAAGTAGGCTCATATGGCTACACCTTC.

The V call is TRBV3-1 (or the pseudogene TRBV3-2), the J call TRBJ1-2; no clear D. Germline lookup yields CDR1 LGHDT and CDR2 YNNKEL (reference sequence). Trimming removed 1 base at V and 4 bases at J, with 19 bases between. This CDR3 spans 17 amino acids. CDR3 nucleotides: TGTGCCAGCAGCCAAGTATCCCGAATCGGACGGAGCTATGGCTACACCTTC. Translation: CASSQVSRIGRSYGYTF.